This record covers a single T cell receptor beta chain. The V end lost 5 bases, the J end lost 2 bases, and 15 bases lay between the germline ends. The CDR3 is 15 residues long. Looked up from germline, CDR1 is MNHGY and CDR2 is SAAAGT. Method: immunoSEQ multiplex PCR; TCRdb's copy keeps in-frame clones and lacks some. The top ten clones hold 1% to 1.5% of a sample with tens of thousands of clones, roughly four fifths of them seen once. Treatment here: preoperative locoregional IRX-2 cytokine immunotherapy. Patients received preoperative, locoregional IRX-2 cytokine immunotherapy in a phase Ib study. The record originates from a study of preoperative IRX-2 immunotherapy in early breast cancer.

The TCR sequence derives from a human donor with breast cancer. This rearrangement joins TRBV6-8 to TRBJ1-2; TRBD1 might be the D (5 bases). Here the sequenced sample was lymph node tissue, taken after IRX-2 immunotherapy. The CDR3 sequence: CASSRSNRQNYGYTF. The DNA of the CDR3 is TGTGCCAGCAGTCGCTCTAATCGACAGAACTATGGCTACACCTTC.